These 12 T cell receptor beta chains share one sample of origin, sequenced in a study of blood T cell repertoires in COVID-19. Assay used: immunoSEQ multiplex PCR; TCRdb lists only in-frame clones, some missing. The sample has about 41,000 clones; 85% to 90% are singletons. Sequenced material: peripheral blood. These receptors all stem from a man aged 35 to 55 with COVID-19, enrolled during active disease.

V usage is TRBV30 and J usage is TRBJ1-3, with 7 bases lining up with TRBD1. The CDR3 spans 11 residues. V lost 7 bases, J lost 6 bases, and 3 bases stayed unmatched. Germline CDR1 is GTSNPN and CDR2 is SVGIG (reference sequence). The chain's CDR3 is CALTGINTIYF. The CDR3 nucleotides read TGTGCCTTGACAGGGATAAACACCATATATTTT.

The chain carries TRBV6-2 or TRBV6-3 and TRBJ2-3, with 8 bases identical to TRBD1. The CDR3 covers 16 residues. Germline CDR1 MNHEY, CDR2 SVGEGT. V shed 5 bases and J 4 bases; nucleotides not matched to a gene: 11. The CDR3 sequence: CASSQSRGLGADTQYF. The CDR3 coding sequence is TGTGCCAGCAGTCAAAGCAGGGGGCTTGGGGCAGATACGCAGTATTTT.

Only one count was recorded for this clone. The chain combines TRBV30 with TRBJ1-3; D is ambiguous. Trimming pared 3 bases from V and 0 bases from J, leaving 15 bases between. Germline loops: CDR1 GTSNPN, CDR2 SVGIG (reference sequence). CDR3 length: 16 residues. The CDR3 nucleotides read TGTGCCTGGAGCTTGAGGGTCGCGAGCTCTGGAAACACCATATATTTT. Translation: CAWSLRVASSGNTIYF. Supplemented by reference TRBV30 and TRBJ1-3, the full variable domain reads SQTIHQWPATLVQPVGSPLSLECTVEGTSNPNLYWYRQAAGRGLQLLFYSVGIGQISSEVPQNLSASRPQDRQFILSSKKLLLSDSGFYLCAWSLRVASSGNTIYFGEGSWLTVV.

The CDR3 spells CASSLGGGSSYGYTF. The DNA for the CDR3 is TGTGCCAGCAGCTTAGGGGGAGGGTCCTCCTATGGCTACACCTTC. J is TRBJ1-2 and V is TRBV7-2, with no clear D. Deletions cut 1 base from V and 4 bases from J, with 13 bases between. Germline V gene data show CDR1 as SGHTA and CDR2 as FQGNSA. The CDR3 has 15 residues.

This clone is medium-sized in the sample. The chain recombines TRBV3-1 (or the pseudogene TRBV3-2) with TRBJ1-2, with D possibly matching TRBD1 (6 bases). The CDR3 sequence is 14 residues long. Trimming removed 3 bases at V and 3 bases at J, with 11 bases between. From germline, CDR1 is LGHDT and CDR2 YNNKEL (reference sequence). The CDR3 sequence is CASSQGARDYGYTF. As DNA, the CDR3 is TGTGCCAGCAGCCAGGGGGCGCGAGACTATGGCTACACCTTC.

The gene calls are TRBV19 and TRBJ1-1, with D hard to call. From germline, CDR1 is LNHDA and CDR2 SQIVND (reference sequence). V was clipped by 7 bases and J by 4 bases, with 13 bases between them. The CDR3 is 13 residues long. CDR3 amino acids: CASTSWESTEAFF. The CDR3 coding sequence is TGTGCCAGTACCTCTTGGGAGAGCACTGAAGCTTTCTTT.

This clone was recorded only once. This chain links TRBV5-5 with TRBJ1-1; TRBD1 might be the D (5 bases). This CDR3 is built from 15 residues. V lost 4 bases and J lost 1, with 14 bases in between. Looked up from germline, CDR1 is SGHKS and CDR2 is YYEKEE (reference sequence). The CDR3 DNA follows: TGTGCCAGCAGCCTGAGCGGGACGGGGAACACTGAAGCTTTCTTT. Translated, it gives CASSLSGTGNTEAFF. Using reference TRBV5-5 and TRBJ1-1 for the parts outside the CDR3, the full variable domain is DAGVTQSPTHLIKTRGQQVTLRCSPISGHKSVSWYQQVLGQGPQFIFQYYEKEERGRGNFPDRFSARQFPNYSSELNVNALLLGDSALYLCASSLSGTGNTEAFFGQGTRLTVV.

The CDR3 DNA reads TGTGCCAGCAGCTTGGGCCTCGAGCTTCGAGAGACCCAGTACTTC. Translated: CASSLGLELRETQYF. The gene calls are TRBV7-6 and TRBJ2-5; D remains ambiguous. The germline gives CDR1 SGHVS, CDR2 FNYEAQ. The CDR3 covers 15 residues. Trimming removed 3 bases at V and 4 bases at J, with 15 bases between.

CDR3 protein: CASSQDNPGGRWDTGELFF. The CDR3 DNA reads as TGTGCCAGCAGCCAAGATAACCCGGGCGGGCGCTGGGACACCGGGGAGCTGTTTTTT. The chain links TRBV4-2 to TRBJ2-2, with a tentative D call TRBD2 (5 bases). The CDR3 is made up of 19 amino acids. Germline V gives CDR1 LGHNA, CDR2 YNFKEQ. Trimming removed 0 bases at V and 3 bases at J, with 20 bases between.

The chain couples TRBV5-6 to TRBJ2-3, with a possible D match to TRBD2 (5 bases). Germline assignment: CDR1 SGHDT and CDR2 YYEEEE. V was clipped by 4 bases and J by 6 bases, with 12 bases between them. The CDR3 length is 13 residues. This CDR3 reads CASSGGGWDTQYF. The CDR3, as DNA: TGTGCCAGCAGCGGAGGAGGATGGGATACGCAGTATTTT.

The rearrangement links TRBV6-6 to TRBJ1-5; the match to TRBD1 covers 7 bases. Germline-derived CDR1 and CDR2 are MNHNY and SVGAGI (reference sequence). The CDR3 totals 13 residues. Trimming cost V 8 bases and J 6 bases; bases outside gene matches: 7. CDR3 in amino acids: CASQGESSQPQHF. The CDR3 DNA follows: TGTGCCAGCCAGGGGGAGTCGAGTCAGCCCCAGCATTTT.

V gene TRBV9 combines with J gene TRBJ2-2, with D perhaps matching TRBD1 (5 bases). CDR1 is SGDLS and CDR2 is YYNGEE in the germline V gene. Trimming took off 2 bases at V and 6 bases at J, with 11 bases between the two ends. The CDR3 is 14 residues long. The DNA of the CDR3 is TGTGCCAGCAGCGTGGGGCAGGGCGCCGGGGAGCTGTTTTTT. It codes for CASSVGQGAGELFF.